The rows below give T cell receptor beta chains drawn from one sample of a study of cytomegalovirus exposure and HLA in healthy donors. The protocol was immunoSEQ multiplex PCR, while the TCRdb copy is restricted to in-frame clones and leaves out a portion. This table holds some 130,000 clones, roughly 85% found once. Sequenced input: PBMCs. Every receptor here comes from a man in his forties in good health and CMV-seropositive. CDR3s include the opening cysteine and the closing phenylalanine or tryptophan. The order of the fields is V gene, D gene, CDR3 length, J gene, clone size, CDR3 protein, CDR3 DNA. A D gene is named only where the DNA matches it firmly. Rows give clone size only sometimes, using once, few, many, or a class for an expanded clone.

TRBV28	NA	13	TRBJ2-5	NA	CASSLELGETQYF	TGTGCCAGCAGTCTGGAGCTTGGGGAGACCCAGTACTTC
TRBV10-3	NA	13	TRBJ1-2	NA	CAISEEQGDGYTF	TGTGCCATCAGTGAGGAACAGGGCGATGGCTACACCTTC
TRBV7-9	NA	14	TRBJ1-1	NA	CASEGLRHNTEAFF	TGTGCCAGCGAGGGCCTACGGCATAACACTGAAGCTTTCTTT
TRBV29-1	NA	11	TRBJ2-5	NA	CSVEVGETQYF	TGCAGCGTTGAGGTCGGAGAGACCCAGTACTTC
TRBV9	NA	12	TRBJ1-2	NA	CASSVDLGGYTF	TGTGCCAGCAGCGTAGATCTAGGAGGCTACACCTTC
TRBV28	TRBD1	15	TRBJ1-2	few	CASSPTGGAFYGYTF	TGTGCCAGCAGCCCTACAGGGGGCGCGTTCTATGGCTACACCTTC
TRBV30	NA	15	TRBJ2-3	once	CAWSVMRGSTDTQYF	TGTGCCTGGAGTGTAATGCGGGGTAGCACAGATACGCAGTATTTT
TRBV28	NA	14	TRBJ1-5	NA	CASSLGQSNQPQHF	TGTGCCAGCAGTTTAGGTCAGAGCAATCAGCCCCAGCATTTT
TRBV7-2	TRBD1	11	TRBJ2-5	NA	CASSWDRVPYF	TGTGCCAGCAGCTGGGACAGGGTCCCCTACTTC
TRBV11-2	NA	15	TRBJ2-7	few	CASSLDQLAGSEQYF	TGTGCCAGCAGCTTAGATCAGTTGGCGGGATCCGAGCAGTACTTC
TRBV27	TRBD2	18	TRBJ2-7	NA	CASSFAGTSGTHLYEQYF	TGTGCCAGCAGTTTCGCCGGGACTAGCGGGACTCATTTATACGAGCAGTACTTC
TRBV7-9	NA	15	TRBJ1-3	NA	CASSLSAANGNTIYF	TGTGCCAGCAGCTTATCGGCAGCGAACGGAAACACCATATATTTT
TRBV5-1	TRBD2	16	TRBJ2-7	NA	CASSLGATSDSYEQYF	TGCGCCAGCAGCTTGGGGGCGACTAGCGACTCCTACGAGCAGTACTTC
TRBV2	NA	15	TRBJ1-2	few	CASSEEAGLGYGYTF	TGTGCCAGCAGTGAAGAGGCTGGGCTCGGCTATGGCTACACCTTC
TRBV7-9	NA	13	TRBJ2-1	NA	CSSSFEQVNEQFF	TGTTCCAGCAGCTTCGAACAGGTCAATGAGCAGTTCTTC
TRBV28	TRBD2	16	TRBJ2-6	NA	CASNSQREAGANVLTF	TGTGCCAGCAATTCGCAGCGGGAGGCTGGGGCCAACGTCCTGACTTTC
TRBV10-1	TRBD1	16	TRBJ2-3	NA	CASSNRGPGSTDTQYF	TGCGCCAGCAGTAACAGGGGGCCGGGATCGACAGATACGCAGTATTTT
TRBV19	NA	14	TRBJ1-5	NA	CASSIDLVNQPQHF	TGTGCCAGTAGTATAGACTTAGTCAATCAGCCCCAGCATTTT
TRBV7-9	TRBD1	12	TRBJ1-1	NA	CSSSLDRVVAFF	TGTTCCAGCAGCTTAGACAGGGTTGTAGCTTTCTTT
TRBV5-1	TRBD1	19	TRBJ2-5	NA	CASSLQGTGAPGTGETQYF	TGCGCCAGCAGCTTACAAGGGACAGGGGCACCAGGCACGGGAGAGACCCAGTACTTC
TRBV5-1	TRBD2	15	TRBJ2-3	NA	CASSASGTREGRQYF	TGCGCCAGCAGCGCGTCCGGGACGCGGGAGGGGAGGCAGTATTTT
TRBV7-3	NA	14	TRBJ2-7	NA	CASSLAGGSYEQYF	TGTGCCAGCAGCCTGGCTGGCGGTTCCTACGAGCAGTACTTC
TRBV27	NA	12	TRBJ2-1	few	CASSPSRNEQFF	TGTGCCAGCAGTCCCTCCAGGAATGAGCAGTTCTTC
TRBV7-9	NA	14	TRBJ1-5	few	CASSLRGSNQPQHF	TGTGCCAGCAGCTTAAGGGGTAGCAATCAGCCCCAGCATTTT
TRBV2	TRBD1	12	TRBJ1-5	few	CASMTGAPPQHF	TGTGCCAGCATGACAGGGGCCCCCCCCCAGCATTTT
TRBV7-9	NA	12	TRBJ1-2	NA	CASSFGGGGYTF	TGTGCCAGCAGCTTTGGGGGAGGCGGCTACACCTTC
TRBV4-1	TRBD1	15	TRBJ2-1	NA	CASSQKQGALNEQFF	TGCGCCAGCAGCCAAAAACAGGGGGCTCTCAATGAGCAGTTCTTC
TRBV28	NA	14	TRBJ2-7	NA	CASTKNGFSYEQYF	TGTGCCAGCACTAAAAACGGGTTTTCCTACGAGCAGTACTTC
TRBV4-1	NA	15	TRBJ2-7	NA	CASSHPLRTDYEQYF	TGCGCCAGCAGCCACCCGCTAAGGACAGACTACGAGCAGTACTTC
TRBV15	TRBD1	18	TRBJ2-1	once	CATSRPLPGQGARNEQFF	TGTGCCACCAGCAGGCCACTTCCGGGACAGGGGGCGCGCAATGAGCAGTTCTTC
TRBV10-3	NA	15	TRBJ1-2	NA	CAISESREGSAGYTF	TGTGCCATCAGTGAGTCCAGGGAGGGAAGTGCGGGCTACACCTTC
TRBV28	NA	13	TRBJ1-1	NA	CASRYQGYTEAFF	TGTGCCAGCAGGTATCAGGGTTACACTGAAGCTTTCTTT
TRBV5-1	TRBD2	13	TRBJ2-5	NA	CASSYSGKETQYF	TGCGCCAGCAGCTATAGCGGGAAAGAGACCCAGTACTTC